The 18 T cell receptor beta chains given below trace back to one sample, sequenced in a study of cytomegalovirus exposure and HLA in healthy donors. The PCR used 60 Vbeta and 13 Jbeta primers. TCRdb's table, derived via immunoSEQ multiplex PCR, lists solely in-frame clones and lacks some. The table includes about 130,000 clones, 70% to 90% detected once. The material sequenced was PBMCs. These receptor sequences come from a man aged 18 to 30 in good health and CMV-seropositive.

The rearrangement uses TRBV11-1 and TRBJ2-3; 8 bases align to TRBD2. V shed 6 bases, J shed 10 bases, and the junction held 18 bases outside the gene matches. CDR3 length equals 16 residues. Germline V gene sequence: CDR1 SGHAT, CDR2 FQDESV (reference sequence). The CDR3 nucleotides are TGTGCCAGCAGGCCCGAAGCGGGGGCCCAAAATATTGCGCAGTATTTT. It translates to CASRPEAGAQNIAQYF.

This chain links TRBV13 with TRBJ2-2; D is possibly TRBD1 (5 bases). CDR3 length equals 18 residues. Germline CDR1 reads PRHDT; CDR2 reads FYEKMQ (reference sequence). Trimming left V 0 bases short and J 6 bases short, with 20 bases between. This CDR3 reads CASSLGPSRQSIPGELFF. The CDR3 nucleotides read TGTGCCAGCAGCTTAGGCCCCTCCCGACAGAGTATCCCCGGGGAGCTGTTTTTT.

The chain employs TRBV2 and TRBJ2-2; a weak D match, TRBD1 (5 bases). V shed 5 bases and J shed 0 bases, with 13 bases lying between them. The CDR3 totals 16 residues. Per the germline V gene, CDR1 is SNHLY and CDR2 is FYNNEI. The CDR3 nucleotides read TGTGCCAGCAGTCTTGAAAGGGGCGCGAACACCGGGGAGCTGTTTTTT. It yields the protein CASSLERGANTGELFF.

This chain connects TRBV7-9 to TRBJ1-3; a weak D match, TRBD1 (5 bases). Trimming took off 2 bases at V and 0 bases at J, with 8 bases between the two ends. The germline V gene has CDR1 SEHNR and CDR2 FQNEAQ (reference sequence). This CDR3 is built from 15 residues. This chain's CDR3 is CASSLSGGSGNTIYF. The CDR3 DNA is TGTGCCAGCAGCTTATCCGGGGGCTCTGGAAACACCATATATTTT. The variable domain in full, completed from reference TRBV7-9 and TRBJ1-3, reads DTGVSQNPRHKITKRGQNVTFRCDPISEHNRLYWYRQTLGQGPEFLTYFQNEAQLEKSRLLSDRFSAERPKGSFSTLEIQRTEQGDSAMYLCASSLSGGSGNTIYFGEGSWLTVV.

The J gene is TRBJ2-5, the V gene TRBV29-1; 14 bases are a match to TRBD2. V was pared by 3 bases and J by 0 bases, with 9 bases of the junction left unmatched. Germline V CDR1 and CDR2: SQVTM, ANQGSEA. CDR3 size: 18 residues. The CDR3 sequence: CSVDYWTSGGPYQETQYF. In nucleotides, the CDR3 is TGCAGCGTTGACTACTGGACTAGCGGGGGGCCGTACCAAGAGACCCAGTACTTC.

This chain connects TRBV7-9 to TRBJ1-1, with 9 nucleotides matching TRBD1. The CDR3 is 16 residues long. V trimming: 0 bases; J trimming: 4 bases; junction bases outside the gene matches: 6. Per germline, CDR1 SEHNR and CDR2 FQNEAQ (reference sequence). The CDR3 spells CASSLATGGASTEAFF. Written as DNA, the CDR3 is TGTGCCAGCAGCTTAGCCACAGGGGGCGCGAGCACTGAAGCTTTCTTT. The full variable domain, with the rest looked up from reference TRBV7-9 and TRBJ1-1, is DTGVSQNPRHKITKRGQNVTFRCDPISEHNRLYWYRQTLGQGPEFLTYFQNEAQLEKSRLLSDRFSAERPKGSFSTLEIQRTEQGDSAMYLCASSLATGGASTEAFFGQGTRLTVV.

This clone was seen a few times. The gene calls are TRBV6-6 and TRBJ2-7; D perhaps matches TRBD2 (6 bases). The CDR3 loop spans 14 amino acids. Germline V gene sequence: CDR1 MNHNY, CDR2 SVGAGI (reference sequence). V lost 6 bases to trimming and J lost 3 bases, with 15 bases between them. The CDR3 sequence: CASSQGGYNYEQYF. The CDR3 coding sequence is TGTGCCAGCAGCCAAGGAGGGTACAACTACGAGCAGTACTTC.

This clone was counted ten times or more. The J gene is TRBJ1-5, the V gene TRBV2, with D possibly matching TRBD1 (5 bases). Trimming took off 1 base at V and 1 base at J, with 8 bases between the two ends. CDR1 is SNHLY and CDR2 is FYNNEI in the germline V gene. There are 15 residues in the CDR3. The CDR3 sequence: CASSEGGVSNQPQHF. The CDR3 coding sequence is TGTGCCAGCAGTGAAGGGGGGGTCAGCAATCAGCCCCAGCATTTT.

This clone turned up a few times. The chain is built from TRBV6-1 and TRBJ1-1; no definite D call. This CDR3 region has 13 residues. Germline lookup yields CDR1 MNHNS and CDR2 SASEGT. V was trimmed by 3 bases and J by 0 bases, leaving 5 bases between them. The CDR3 bases are TGTGCCAGCAGTGATCAGGTGAACACTGAAGCTTTCTTT. This codes for CASSDQVNTEAFF.

The chain employs TRBV19 and TRBJ1-5, with 8 bases that match TRBD1. CDR3 size: 15 residues. Germline V lookup: CDR1 LNHDA, CDR2 SQIVND (reference sequence). V dropped 6 bases and J dropped 6; count of bases not matched to a gene: 10. The CDR3 region has the DNA TGTGCCAGTAGGACTGGACAGGGTGATAGTCAGCCCCAGCATTTT. Amino acid sequence: CASRTGQGDSQPQHF.

The V and J genes are TRBV10-2 and TRBJ1-5; TRBD1 matches 7 bases. This CDR3 is 16 amino acids long. J lost 7 bases, V lost 7 bases, and 16 bases had no gene match. The germline V gene encodes CDR1 WSHSY and CDR2 SAAADI. The chain's CDR3 is CASTREGARARQPQHF. CDR3 DNA: TGCGCCAGCACCCGAGAGGGGGCGCGGGCGAGACAGCCCCAGCATTTT.

The DNA for the CDR3 is TGTGCCAGCAGCCCCTCGGGGGGCCTTGGCTACACCTTC. As protein: CASSPSGGLGYTF. This chain uses TRBV5-6 with TRBJ1-2, with D possibly being TRBD1 (6 bases). V was cut by 4 bases and J by 7 bases, with 14 bases left in between. The germline V gene has CDR1 SGHDT and CDR2 YYEEEE. The CDR3 is 13 residues long.

The chain recombines TRBV5-1 with TRBJ2-3; 10 nucleotides match TRBD2. This CDR3 region has 20 residues. Trimming cost V 1 base and J 0 bases; bases outside gene matches: 14. Germline loops: CDR1 SGHRS, CDR2 YFSETQ. For the CDR3, the DNA is TGCGCCAGCAGCTTGTGGGTAGCGGGGGGCTACACATTAAGCACAGATACGCAGTATTTT. Translation gives CASSLWVAGGYTLSTDTQYF.

The gene calls are TRBV5-1 and TRBJ2-7, with D possibly matching TRBD1 (6 bases). Germline V gives CDR1 SGHRS, CDR2 YFSETQ. The CDR3 sequence is 13 residues long. V gave up 6 bases and J gave up 5 bases, with 15 bases separating them. The CDR3 protein is CASTGAGVNEQYF. CDR3 in DNA: TGCGCCAGCACCGGGGCAGGGGTGAACGAGCAGTACTTC.

The chain employs TRBV29-1 and TRBJ2-1, with D tentatively TRBD1 (6 bases). The V end was cut by 5 bases, the J end by 6 bases, with 17 bases between. Germline CDR1 SQVTM, CDR2 ANQGSEA. This CDR3 has 14 amino acids. In nucleotides, the CDR3 is TGCAGCGTTCTATTCCAGGGGTCTGGCAATGAGCAGTTCTTC. This codes for CSVLFQGSGNEQFF.

A few counts support this clone. The V call is TRBV5-1, the J call TRBJ1-4; 7 bases map to TRBD1. The CDR3 is 15 residues long. Germline-derived CDR1 and CDR2 are SGHRS and YFSETQ. Trimming took 3 bases from V and 8 from J; bases not matched to a gene: 10. CDR3 sequence reads: CASSSLGGGSEKLFF. The CDR3 bases are TGCGCCAGCAGCTCCCTCGGAGGGGGCAGCGAAAAACTGTTTTTT.

The chain uses TRBV19 and TRBJ2-2; perhaps TRBD2 as D (5 bases). There are 12 residues in the CDR3. CDR1 is LNHDA and CDR2 is SQIVND in the germline V gene (reference sequence). Trimming took off 9 bases at V and 4 bases at J, with 9 bases between the two ends. In DNA, the CDR3 is TGTGCCAGCCGACGGGGCACCGGGGAGCTGTTTTTT. Its protein is CASRRGTGELFF. Drawing the rest from reference TRBV19 and TRBJ2-2, the complete variable domain is DGGITQSPKYLFRKEGQNVTLSCEQNLNHDAMYWYRQDPGQGLRLIYYSQIVNDFQKGDIAEGYSVSREKKESFPLTVTSAQKNPTAFYLCASRRGTGELFFGEGSRLTVL.

The CDR3: CASSPRRGVGDGYTF. CDR3 coding DNA: TGTGCCAGCAGCCCCCGCCGGGGGGTGGGCGATGGCTACACCTTC. J is TRBJ1-2 and V is TRBV7-9; D is perhaps TRBD1 (5 bases). The CDR3 has 15 residues. V shed 5 bases and J shed 6 bases, with 19 bases lying between them. The germline V gene has CDR1 SEHNR and CDR2 FQNEAQ (reference sequence).